This T cell receptor beta chain was obtained from a study of shared clonotypes between healthy human individuals. Study at large: Each donor's CD8 memory used one plate, CD8 naive two, each CD4 subset three.

Assay used: immunoSEQ multiplex PCR; TCRdb lists only in-frame clones, some missing. Of 330,000 or so clones in the sample, about 73% were seen once. On this clone: The antigen is undetermined.

Germline-derived CDR1 and CDR2 are SNHLY and FYNNEI. CDR3 length: 11 amino acids. Points from the study as a whole: Sharing across four donors was highest in naive CD4 (around 5%) and lowest in memory CD8 (around 0.4%). Donor clonotype sharing was expected to depend on sequencing depth. Non-shared clonotypes displayed generation probabilities falling below those of clonotypes present in all four donors.

The receptor's source is a man aged 25 to 40 in good health. The V call is TRBV2, the J call TRBJ1-2; D may be TRBD1 (6 bases). Material: memory CD4+ T cells sorted from blood. Subset noted: CD45RA-negative fraction. The CDR3 DNA reads as TGTGCAGAGGGGGAAAACTATGGCTACACCTTC. It specifies CAEGENYGYTF.